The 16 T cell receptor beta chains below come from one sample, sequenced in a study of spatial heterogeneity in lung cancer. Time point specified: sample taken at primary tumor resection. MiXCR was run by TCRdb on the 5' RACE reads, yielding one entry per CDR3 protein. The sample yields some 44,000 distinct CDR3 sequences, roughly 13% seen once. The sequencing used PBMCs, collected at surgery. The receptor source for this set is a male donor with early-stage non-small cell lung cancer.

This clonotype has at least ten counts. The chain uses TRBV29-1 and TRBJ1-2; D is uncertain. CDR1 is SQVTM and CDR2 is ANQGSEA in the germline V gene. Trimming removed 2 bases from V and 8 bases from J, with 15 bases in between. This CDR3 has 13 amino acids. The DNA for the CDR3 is TGCAGCGTTGAATGGGGAAAGGCAGGCGGCTACACCTTC. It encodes CSVEWGKAGGYTF.

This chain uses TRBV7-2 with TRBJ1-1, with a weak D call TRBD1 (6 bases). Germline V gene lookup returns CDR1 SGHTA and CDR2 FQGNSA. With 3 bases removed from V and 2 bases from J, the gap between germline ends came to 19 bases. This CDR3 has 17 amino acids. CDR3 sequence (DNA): TGTGCCAGCAGCTTGGGGGCATCTTTCCAGTTAAACACTGAAGCTTTCTTT. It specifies CASSLGASFQLNTEAFF.

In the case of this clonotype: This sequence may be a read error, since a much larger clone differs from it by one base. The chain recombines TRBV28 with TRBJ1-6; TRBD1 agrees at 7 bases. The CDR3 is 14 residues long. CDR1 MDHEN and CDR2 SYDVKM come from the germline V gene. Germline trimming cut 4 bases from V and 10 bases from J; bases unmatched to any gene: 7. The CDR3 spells CASSSEQGRSPLHF. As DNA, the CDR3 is TGTGCCAGCAGTTCGGAACAGGGGCGATCACCCCTCCACTTT.

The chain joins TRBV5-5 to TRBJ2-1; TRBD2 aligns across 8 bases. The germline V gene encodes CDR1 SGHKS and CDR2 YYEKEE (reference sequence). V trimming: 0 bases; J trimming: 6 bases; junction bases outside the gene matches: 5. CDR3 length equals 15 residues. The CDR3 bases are TGTGCCAGCAGCTTGGTAGTAGCGGGAATCAATGAGCAGTTCTTC. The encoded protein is CASSLVVAGINEQFF.

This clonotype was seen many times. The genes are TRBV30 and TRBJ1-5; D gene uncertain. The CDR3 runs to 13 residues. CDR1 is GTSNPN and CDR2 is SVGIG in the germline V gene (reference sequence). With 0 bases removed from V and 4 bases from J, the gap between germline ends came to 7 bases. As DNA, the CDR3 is TGTGCCTGGAGTGTTTTCCCAAATCAGCCCCAGCATTTT. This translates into CAWSVFPNQPQHF.

As DNA, the CDR3 is TGTGCCAGCAGTTCGGGGACAGGTATCTCTGGAAACACCATATATTTT. Translating it yields CASSSGTGISGNTIYF. The chain couples TRBV27 to TRBJ1-3; 8 nucleotides align to TRBD1. Trimming at V came to 4 bases and at J to 0 bases, leaving 5 bases not matched to a gene. CDR3 length equals 16 residues. Per germline, CDR1 MNHEY and CDR2 SMNVEV (reference sequence).

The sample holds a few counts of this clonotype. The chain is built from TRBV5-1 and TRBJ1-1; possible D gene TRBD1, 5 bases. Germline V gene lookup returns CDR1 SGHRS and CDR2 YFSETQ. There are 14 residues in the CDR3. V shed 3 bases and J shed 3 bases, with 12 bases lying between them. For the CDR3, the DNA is TGCGCCAGCAGCTCCCAGGGTGTGGACACTGAAGCTTTCTTT. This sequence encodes CASSSQGVDTEAFF. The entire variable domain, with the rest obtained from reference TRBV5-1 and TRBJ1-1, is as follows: KAGVTQTPRYLIKTRGQQVTLSCSPISGHRSVSWYQQTPGQGLQFLFEYFSETQRNKGNFPGRFSGRQFSNSRSEMNVSTLELGDSALYLCASSSQGVDTEAFFGQGTRLTVV.

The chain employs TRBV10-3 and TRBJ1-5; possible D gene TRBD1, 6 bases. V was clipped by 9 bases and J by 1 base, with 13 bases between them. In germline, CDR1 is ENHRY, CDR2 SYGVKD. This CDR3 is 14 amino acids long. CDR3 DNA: TGTGCCATATCCCAGGGGTCCAGCAATCAGCCCCAGCATTTT. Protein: CAISQGSSNQPQHF.

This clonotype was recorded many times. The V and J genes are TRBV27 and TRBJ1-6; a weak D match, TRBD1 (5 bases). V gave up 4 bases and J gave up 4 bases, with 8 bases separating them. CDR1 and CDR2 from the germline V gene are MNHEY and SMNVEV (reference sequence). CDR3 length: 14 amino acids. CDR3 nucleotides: TGTGCCAGCAGTTCGGGGGATTATAATTCACCCCTCCACTTT. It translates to CASSSGDYNSPLHF.

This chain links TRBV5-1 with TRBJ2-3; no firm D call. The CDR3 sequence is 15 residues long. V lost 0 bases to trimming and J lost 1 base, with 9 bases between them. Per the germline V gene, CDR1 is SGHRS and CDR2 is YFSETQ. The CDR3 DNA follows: TGCGCCAGCAGCTTGGCCTCTCCGGGCACAGATACGCAGTATTTT. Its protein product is CASSLASPGTDTQYF.

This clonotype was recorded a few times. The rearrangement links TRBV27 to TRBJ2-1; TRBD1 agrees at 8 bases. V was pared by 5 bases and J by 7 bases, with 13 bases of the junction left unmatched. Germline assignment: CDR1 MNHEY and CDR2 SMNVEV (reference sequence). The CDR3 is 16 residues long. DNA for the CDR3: TGTGCCAGCAGTCCCCGGACAGGGAATCGTTGGAATGAGCAGTTCTTC. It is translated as CASSPRTGNRWNEQFF.

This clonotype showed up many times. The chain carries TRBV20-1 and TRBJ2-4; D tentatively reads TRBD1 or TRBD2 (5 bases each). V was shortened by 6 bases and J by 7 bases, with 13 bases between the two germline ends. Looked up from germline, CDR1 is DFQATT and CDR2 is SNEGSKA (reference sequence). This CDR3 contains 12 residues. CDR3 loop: CSALGTGNIQYF. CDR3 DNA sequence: TGCAGTGCCCTGGGGACGGGGAACATTCAGTACTTC.

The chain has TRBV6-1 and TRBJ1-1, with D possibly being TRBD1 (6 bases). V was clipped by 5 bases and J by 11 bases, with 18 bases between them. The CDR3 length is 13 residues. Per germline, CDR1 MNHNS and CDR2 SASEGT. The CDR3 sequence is CASSPGESRGAFF. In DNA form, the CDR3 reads TGTGCCAGCAGTCCAGGGGAATCCCGGGGGGCTTTCTTT.

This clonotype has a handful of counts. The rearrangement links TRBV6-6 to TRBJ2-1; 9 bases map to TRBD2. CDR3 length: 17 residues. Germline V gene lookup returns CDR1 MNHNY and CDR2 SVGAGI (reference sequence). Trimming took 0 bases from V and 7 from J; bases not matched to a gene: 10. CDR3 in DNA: TGTGCCAGCAGTTACTCGGCCCGGATAGCGGGAGAGAATGAGCAGTTCTTC. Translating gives CASSYSARIAGENEQFF.

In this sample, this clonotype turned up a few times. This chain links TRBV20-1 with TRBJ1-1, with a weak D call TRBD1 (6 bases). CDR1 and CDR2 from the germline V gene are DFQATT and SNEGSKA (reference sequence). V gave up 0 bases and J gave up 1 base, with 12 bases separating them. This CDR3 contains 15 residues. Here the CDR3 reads CSAREGGTPNTEAFF. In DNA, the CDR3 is TGCAGTGCTAGAGAGGGCGGGACACCGAACACTGAAGCTTTCTTT.

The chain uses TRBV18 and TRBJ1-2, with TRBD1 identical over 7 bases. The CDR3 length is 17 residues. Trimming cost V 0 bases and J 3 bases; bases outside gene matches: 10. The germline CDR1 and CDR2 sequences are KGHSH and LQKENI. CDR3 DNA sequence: TGTGCCAGCTCACCACCGGTGACAGGGATAAATTACTATGGCTACACCTTC. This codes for CASSPPVTGINYYGYTF.